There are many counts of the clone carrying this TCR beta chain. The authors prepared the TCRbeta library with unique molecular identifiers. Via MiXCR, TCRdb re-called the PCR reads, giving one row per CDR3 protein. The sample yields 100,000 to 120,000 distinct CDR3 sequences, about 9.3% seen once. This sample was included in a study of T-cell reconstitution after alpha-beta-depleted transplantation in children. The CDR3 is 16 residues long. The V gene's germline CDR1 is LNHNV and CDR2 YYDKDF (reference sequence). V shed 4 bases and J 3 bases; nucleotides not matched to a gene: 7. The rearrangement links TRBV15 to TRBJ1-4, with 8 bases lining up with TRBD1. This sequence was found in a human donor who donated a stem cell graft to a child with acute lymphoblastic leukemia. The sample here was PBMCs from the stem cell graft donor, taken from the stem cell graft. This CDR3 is CATSTGQQGANEKLFF. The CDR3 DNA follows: TGTGCCACCAGCACAGGCCAACAGGGGGCTAATGAAAAACTGTTTTTT. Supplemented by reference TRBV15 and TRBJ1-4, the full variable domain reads DAMVIQNPRYQVTQFGKPVTLSCSQTLNHNVMYWYQQKSSQAPKLLFHYYDKDFNNEADTPDNFQSRRPNTSFCFLDIRSPGLGDTAMYLCATSTGQQGANEKLFFGSGTQLSVL.